This T cell receptor beta chain was found in a study of OX40 agonist ivuxolimab in advanced cancers. Study-wide background: A male proportion of about 84% was recorded, with mean age about 60 years and range roughly 20 to 90. Study-level points and caveats: The study did not work out the antigen specificity of the expanded peripheral T cells.

Concerning this clone: Its antigen is currently unknown.

Sequencing used immunoSEQ multiplex PCR; TCRdb keeps in-frame clones, though not all of them. This sample has more than 60,000 clones, with roughly 80% found just once. The length of the CDR3 is 14 residues. The germline V gene encodes CDR1 MNHEY and CDR2 SMNVEV (reference sequence). V was cut by 0 bases and J by 5 bases, with 7 bases left in between. V and J are TRBV27 and TRBJ2-2; D remains unclear. The receptor was isolated from an adult with an advanced solid tumor such as melanoma, head and neck, liver or kidney cancer. The sequenced sample was CD4+ or CD8+ T cells sorted from blood, obtained in a trial of the OX40 agonist ivuxolimab. CDR3 DNA: TGTGCCAGCAGTTTATCGAAGGCGACCGGGGAGCTGTTTTTT. It yields the protein CASSLSKATGELFF.